The clone carrying this TCR beta chain was counted at least ten times. No antigen is known for it. The data were taken from a study of read filtering for tumor transcriptome and immune sequencing. Study-wide context: R-ISS stage counts were roughly 8 for I, approximately 15 for II, about seven for III. RNA-seq yielded only about 75 to 1,400 TCR reads, IR-seq about 3.5 to 10.27 million.

Overall study findings and caveats: Correlation between methods rose after single-read clonotypes were removed. IR-seq captured clonotypes deeper and more reliably than RNA-seq.

From about 400 ng of RNA, a library with molecular barcoded alpha/delta and beta/gamma adaptors was made. TCRdb processed the reads anew with MiXCR; each CDR3 protein has one entry. The sample has around 65,000 distinct CDR3 sequences; around 21% are singletons. V was clipped by 7 bases and J by 10 bases, with 13 bases between them. CDR3 size: 12 residues. Germline CDR1 KGHDR, CDR2 SFDVKD. This chain joins TRBV24-1 and TRBJ2-1; tentative D call: TRBD1 (7 bases). The receptor was derived from a donor at least 40 years old with multiple myeloma. Sequencing was performed on a population of CD138-negative cells sorted from bone marrow. The CDR3 bases are TGTGCCACCAGAGGAGGGGGCGGAGAGCAGTTCTTC. It codes for CATRGGGGEQFF.